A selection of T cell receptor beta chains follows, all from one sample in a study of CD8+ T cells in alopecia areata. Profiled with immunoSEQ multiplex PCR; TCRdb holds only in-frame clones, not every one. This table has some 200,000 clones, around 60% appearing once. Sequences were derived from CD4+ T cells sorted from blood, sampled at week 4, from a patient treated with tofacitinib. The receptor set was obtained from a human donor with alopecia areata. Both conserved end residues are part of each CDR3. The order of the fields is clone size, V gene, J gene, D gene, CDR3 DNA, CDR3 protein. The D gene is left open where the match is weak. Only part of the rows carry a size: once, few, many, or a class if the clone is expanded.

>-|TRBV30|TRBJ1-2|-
TGTGCCTGGAGTGGGCCCTATGGCTACACCTTC
CAWSGPYGYTF
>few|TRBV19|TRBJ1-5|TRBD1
TGTGCCAGTAGTACCGCCGACAGGGGGCACCAGCCCCAGCATTTT
CASSTADRGHQPQHF
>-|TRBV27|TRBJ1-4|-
TGTGCCAGCAGGGGTGCAACTAATGAAAAACTGTTTTTT
CASRGATNEKLFF
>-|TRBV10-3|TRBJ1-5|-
TGTGCCGCGAAGGCCACACAGGGAGTAGATCAGCCCCAGCATTTT
CAAKATQGVDQPQHF
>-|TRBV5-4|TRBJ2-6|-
TGTGCCAGCAGCGGCATCTCTGGGGCCAACGTCCTGACTTTC
CASSGISGANVLTF
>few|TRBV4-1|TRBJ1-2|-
TGCGCCAGCAGCCAAGATAGTTGGGCCAGCGGAGGCTACACCTTC
CASSQDSWASGGYTF
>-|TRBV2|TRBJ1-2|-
TGTGCCAGCAGTGAACGAGGGGTCTATGGCTACACCTTC
CASSERGVYGYTF
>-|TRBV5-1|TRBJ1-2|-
TGCGCCAGCAGCTTTCTTCAGGGGAACTATGGCTACACCTTC
CASSFLQGNYGYTF
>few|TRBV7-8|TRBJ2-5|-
TGTGCCAGCAGCGCCAGGGGAGAGACCCAGTACTTC
CASSARGETQYF
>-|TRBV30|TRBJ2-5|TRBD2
TGTGCCTGGAGTGTGGGACTAGCGGGGGAAGAGACCCAGTACTTC
CAWSVGLAGEETQYF
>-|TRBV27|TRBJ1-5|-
TGTGCCAGCAGCTTGGACCGGGACCAGCCCCAGCATTTT
CASSLDRDQPQHF
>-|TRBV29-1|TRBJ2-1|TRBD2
TGCAGCGTTGACGGTGCGGGGGTGGGCAATGAGCAGTTCTTC
CSVDGAGVGNEQFF
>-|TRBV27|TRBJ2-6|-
TGTGCCAGCAGTTTATTATCCGGGATTACCTCTGGGGCCAACGTCCTGACTTTC
CASSLLSGITSGANVLTF
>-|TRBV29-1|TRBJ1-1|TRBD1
TGCAGCGTTGGGAGGACAGGGGGCTTCGCTGAAGCTTTCTTT
CSVGRTGGFAEAFF
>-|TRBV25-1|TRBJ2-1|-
TGTGCCAGCAGTGAATGGGGGGGGCTCCCGTTCTTC
CASSEWGGLPFF
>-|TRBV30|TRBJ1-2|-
TGTGCCTGGAGTGGCGTCCGTGGCTACACCTTC
CAWSGVRGYTF
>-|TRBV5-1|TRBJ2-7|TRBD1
TGCGCCAGCAGCTGGGGACAGCGGAACGAGCAGTACTTC
CASSWGQRNEQYF
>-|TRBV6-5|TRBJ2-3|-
TGTGCCAGCAGTTGGGGTCGGGCCACAGATACGCAGTATTTT
CASSWGRATDTQYF
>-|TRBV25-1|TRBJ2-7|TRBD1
TGTGCCAGCAGCCTCAACCGGGACAGGGGCTTATCCTACGAGCAGTACTTC
CASSLNRDRGLSYEQYF
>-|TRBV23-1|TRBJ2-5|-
TGCGCCAGCAGTCACCTAGGACAGGGAGGGCAAGAGACCCAGTACTTC
CASSHLGQGGQETQYF
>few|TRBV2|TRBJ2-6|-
TGTGCCAGCAGCGGACGGACCTCTGGGGCCAACGTCCTGACTTTC
CASSGRTSGANVLTF
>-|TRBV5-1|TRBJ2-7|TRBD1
TGCGCCAGCAGCGTTGAAGGCGGCCCGGACAGGGGTTACGAGCAGTACTTC
CASSVEGGPDRGYEQYF
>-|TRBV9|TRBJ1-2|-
TGTGCCAGCCACGGGACGGCTTATGGCTACACCTTC
CASHGTAYGYTF
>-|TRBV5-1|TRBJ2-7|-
TGCGCCAGCAGCGCGGGGTACGAGCAGTACTTC
CASSAGYEQYF
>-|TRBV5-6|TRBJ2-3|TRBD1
TGTGCCAGCAGCAATCTACCGGGACAGCGCACAGATACGCAGTATTTT
CASSNLPGQRTDTQYF
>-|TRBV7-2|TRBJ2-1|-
TGTGCCAGCAGCTTAGGGACTCACCTCGATTACTACAATGAGCAGTTCTTC
CASSLGTHLDYYNEQFF
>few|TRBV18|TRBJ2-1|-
TGTGCCAGCTCGCCCCGGGTGGGGGATGAGCAGTTCTTC
CASSPRVGDEQFF
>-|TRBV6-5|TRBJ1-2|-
TGTGCCAGCAGCTGGACGGCTACTAACTATGGCTACACCTTC
CASSWTATNYGYTF